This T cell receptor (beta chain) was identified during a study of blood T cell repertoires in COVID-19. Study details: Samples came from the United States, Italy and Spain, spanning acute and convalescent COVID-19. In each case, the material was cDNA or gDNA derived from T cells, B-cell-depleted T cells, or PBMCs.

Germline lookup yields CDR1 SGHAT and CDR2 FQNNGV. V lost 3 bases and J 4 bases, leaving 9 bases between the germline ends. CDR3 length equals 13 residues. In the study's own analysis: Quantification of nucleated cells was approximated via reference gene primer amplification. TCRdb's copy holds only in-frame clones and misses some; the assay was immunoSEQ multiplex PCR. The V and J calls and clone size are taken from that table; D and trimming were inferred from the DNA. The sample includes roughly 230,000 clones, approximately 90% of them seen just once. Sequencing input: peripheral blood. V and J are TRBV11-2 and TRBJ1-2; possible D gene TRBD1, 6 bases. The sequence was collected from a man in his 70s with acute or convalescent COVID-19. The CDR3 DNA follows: TGTGCCAGCAGCTTTGACAGGAGCTATGGCTACACCTTC. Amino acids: CASSFDRSYGYTF.